Below, one T cell receptor beta chain is given with its context. This entry comes from a study of T cells expressing NK-cell markers. Turning to the study itself: Eight donors were sequenced, of whom seven were HCMV-seropositive, while the remaining one was HCMV-seronegative.

TCRdb derives one entry per CDR3 protein from the 5' RACE reads, leaving out DNA. The sample yields about 260,000 distinct CDR3 sequences, of which the top ten take up roughly 4.2%. The germline V gene encodes CDR1 SGHRS and CDR2 YFSETQ. This CDR3 comprises 14 residues. The sample taken for sequencing was blood T cells: a sorted CD56 or NKG2C T cell subset, CD4+ or CD8+ T cells, or bulk PBMC T cells (not recorded which). This TCR came from a woman aged 18 to 75 in good health. The V call is TRBV5-1, the J call TRBJ2-3; absent DNA, TCRdb's TRBD2 call cannot be checked. The CDR3 sequence: CASSLLLEGDTQYF.